This is a list of T cell receptor beta chains from one sample in a study of monozygotic twins with inflammatory bowel disease. TCRdb reprocessed the 5' RACE reads and stores each CDR3 protein as one record, lacking DNA. Listed are approximately 300,000 distinct CDR3 sequences; 5.6% falls within the top ten. Sequenced sample: blood. The receptors stem from a human donor with ulcerative colitis or Crohn's disease, or a healthy co-twin of an affected twin (not recorded which). CDR3s include the opening cysteine and the closing phenylalanine or tryptophan. The order of the fields is J gene, V gene, CDR3 protein.

j_call: TRBJ2-3; v_call: TRBV4-3; cdr3_aa: CASSQESSGTADTQYF
j_call: TRBJ1-5; v_call: TRBV6-5; cdr3_aa: CASSSELPINQPQHF
j_call: TRBJ2-1; v_call: TRBV5-6; cdr3_aa: CASRKKGVNNEQFF
j_call: TRBJ2-7; v_call: TRBV10-3; cdr3_aa: CATGTGVRNEQYF
j_call: TRBJ1-5; v_call: TRBV20-1; cdr3_aa: CSAIRNRDSNQPQHF
j_call: TRBJ1-3; v_call: TRBV12-3/TRBV12-4; cdr3_aa: CASTSTASGNTIYF
j_call: TRBJ2-5; v_call: TRBV20-1; cdr3_aa: CSARDLKFSGAQYF
j_call: TRBJ2-5; v_call: TRBV20-1; cdr3_aa: CSASMTGRQETQYF
j_call: TRBJ2-1; v_call: TRBV2; cdr3_aa: CATGPDYNEQFF
j_call: TRBJ2-1; v_call: TRBV27; cdr3_aa: CASSITGTRGAYEQFF
j_call: TRBJ1-2; v_call: TRBV12-3/TRBV12-4; cdr3_aa: CASREQGVYGYTF
j_call: TRBJ2-7; v_call: TRBV6-2/TRBV6-3; cdr3_aa: CASTQLAGEQYF